This T cell receptor (beta chain) stems from a study of beta chain features in type 1 diabetes. Naive, central memory, regulatory and stem cell-like memory cells within the CD4+ compartment were sorted using CD45RO/CCR7/CD25/CD127/CD95/CD27. Whole-study results and caveats: Possibly, sequencing cDNA over-represented cells that had high TCR expression levels. More deletions and fewer insertions at VDJ junctions were seen in type 1 diabetes patients.

A note on this clone: Its antigen is currently unknown.

V lost 7 bases and J lost 6, with 15 bases in between. Germline CDR1 and CDR2: LNHDA and SQIVND (reference sequence). There are 13 residues in the CDR3. cDNA synthesis used the whole RNA isolate, giving expressed TCRB sequences. An average of around 3.5 million reads was obtained for naive, central memory and regulatory T cell samples. Produced via immunoSEQ multiplex PCR; TCRdb's table is partial and in-frame only. The sample lists a few hundred thousand clones, approximately 15% occurring once. Sequencing was done on a sample of central memory CD4+ T cells from blood. The source is a man aged 25-45 years in good health. The chain carries TRBV19 and TRBJ1-2; D not certain. DNA for the CDR3: TGTGCCAGTAAGCTGGGGATGCTGAATGGCTACACCTTC. It is translated as CASKLGMLNGYTF.